The 4 T cell receptor beta chains in this list originate from one sample, sequenced in a study of T cell responses to AZD1222 COVID-19 vaccine. The method was immunoSEQ multiplex PCR; TCRdb's version includes in-frame clones alone and lacks a portion of them. In the table there are 150,000 to 200,000 clones, around 89% of which are singletons. The material was peripheral blood, obtained on day 0 of AZD1222 vaccination. Receptors originate from an adult in good health.

The chain employs TRBV2 and TRBJ1-2, with 11 nucleotides matching TRBD1. Per the germline V gene, CDR1 is SNHLY and CDR2 is FYNNEI. The CDR3 extends over 15 amino acids. After removal of 3 bases from V and 2 bases from J, the junction contained 2 bases not matched to a gene. CDR3 DNA sequence: TGTGCCAGCAGTGAGGGGGACAGGGGGAACTATGGCTACACCTTC. Translating it yields CASSEGDRGNYGYTF. Combining the CDR3 with reference TRBV2 and TRBJ1-2 gives the whole variable domain EPEVTQTPSHQVTQMGQEVILRCVPISNHLYFYWYRQILGQKVEFLVSFYNNEISEKSEIFDDQFSVERPDGSNFTLKIRSTKLEDSAMYFCASSEGDRGNYGYTFGSGTRLTVV.

This clone was picked up one time. V gene TRBV7-2 combines with J gene TRBJ2-2, with D maybe TRBD1 (6 bases). Trimming removed 0 bases from V and 8 bases from J, with 7 bases in between. Germline CDR1 SGHTA, CDR2 FQGNSA. This CDR3 has 13 residues. For the CDR3, the DNA is TGTGCCAGCAGCTTAGCGGGGACAGGGGAGCTGTTTTTT. As protein: CASSLAGTGELFF.

Notes on this clone: Other DNA sequences in this sample translate to the same CDR3. The chain has TRBV12-3 or TRBV12-4 and TRBJ2-7; a possible D gene is TRBD1 (5 bases). The CDR3 length is 12 residues. V lost 5 bases to trimming and J lost 2 bases, with 7 bases between them. The CDR3 loop reads CASSPTAYEQYF. The CDR3 coding sequence is TGTGCCAGCAGTCCGACAGCCTACGAGCAGTACTTC.

The chain employs TRBV6-5 and TRBJ1-2; D might be TRBD1 (5 bases). The V gene's germline CDR1 is MNHEY and CDR2 SVGAGI. This CDR3 has 15 residues. V dropped 6 bases and J dropped 2 bases, with 16 bases sitting between them. CDR3: CASRWYGGTNYGYTF. The CDR3 DNA sequence: TGTGCCAGCAGGTGGTACGGGGGAACCAACTATGGCTACACCTTC.